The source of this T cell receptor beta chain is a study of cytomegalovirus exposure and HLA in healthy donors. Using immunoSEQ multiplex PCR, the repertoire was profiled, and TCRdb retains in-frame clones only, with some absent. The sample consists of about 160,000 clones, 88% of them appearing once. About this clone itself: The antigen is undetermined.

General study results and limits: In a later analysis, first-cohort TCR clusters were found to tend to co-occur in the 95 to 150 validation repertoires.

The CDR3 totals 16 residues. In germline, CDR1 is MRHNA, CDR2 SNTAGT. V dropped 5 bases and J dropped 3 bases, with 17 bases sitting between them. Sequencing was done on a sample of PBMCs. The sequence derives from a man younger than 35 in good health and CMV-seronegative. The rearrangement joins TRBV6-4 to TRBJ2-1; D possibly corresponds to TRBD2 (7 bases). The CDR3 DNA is TGTGCCAGCAGTCCCAGGGCGGGGGCCTTCTACAATGAGCAGTTCTTC. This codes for CASSPRAGAFYNEQFF.